This is a list of T cell receptor beta chains from one sample in a study of cytomegalovirus exposure and HLA in healthy donors. Measured with immunoSEQ multiplex PCR; TCRdb has only the in-frame clones, and not every one. The sample lists about 160,000 clones; 70% to 85% were seen once. Sequences were obtained from PBMCs. The receptors stem from a man between 35 and 55 years old in good health and CMV-seronegative. Both conserved end residues are part of each CDR3. A D gene is named only where the DNA matches it firmly. Expanded clones are given a class, and other clones once, few, many or no size at all.

. TRBJ2-7 . TRBV7-2 TGTGCCAGCAGCTTTAGTAGTCACTACGAGCAGTACTTC CASSFSSHYEQYF
. TRBJ2-4 . TRBV2 TGTGCCAGCAGTGATGAGCCCCTAGCCAAAAACATTCAGTACTTC CASSDEPLAKNIQYF
. TRBJ1-3 . TRBV6-1 TGTGCCAGCAGTGAAGGGCTCATCAAAGACACCATATATTTT CASSEGLIKDTIYF
. TRBJ2-3 TRBD2 TRBV6-1 TGTGCCAGCAGTCCACTAGCGGGGGGTCCAGATACGCAGTATTTT CASSPLAGGPDTQYF
. TRBJ2-2 . TRBV5-6 TGTGCCAGCAGCCCGGTGGACACCGGGGAGCTGTTTTTT CASSPVDTGELFF
. TRBJ2-7 . TRBV7-9 TGTGCCAGCAGCAGCTCACCCCACGAGCAGTACTTC CASSSSPHEQYF
. TRBJ2-7 TRBD2 TRBV7-2 TGTGCCAGCAGCTTAGGAAGGACTAGCGGGGCTTACTCCTACGAGCAGTACTTC CASSLGRTSGAYSYEQYF
. TRBJ2-3 . TRBV19 TGTGCCAGTAGTCCCCGGACAGATACCACAGATACGCAGTATTTT CASSPRTDTTDTQYF
. TRBJ2-7 TRBD2 TRBV18 TGTGCCAGCTCCCAAGCGGGGGGCGAGCAGTACTTC CASSQAGGEQYF
. TRBJ1-5 . TRBV15 TGTGCCACCAACCAGGGCGACAATCAGCCCCAGCATTTT CATNQGDNQPQHF
. TRBJ2-1 TRBD2 TRBV2 TGTGCCAGCAGGCAGACTAGCGGTACCTACAATGAGCAGTTCTTC CASRQTSGTYNEQFF
. TRBJ2-7 TRBD1 TRBV18 TGTGCCAGCCGCCGGGACAGCCCCTACGAGCAGTACTTC CASRRDSPYEQYF
. TRBJ1-2 TRBD1 TRBV18 TGTGCCAGCTCAACGTCGACAGGGGATTTCACCTTC CASSTSTGDFTF
. TRBJ2-5 TRBD2 TRBV2 TGTGCCAGCGGCCTGGCGGGGGTGGAGACCCAGTACTTC CASGLAGVETQYF
once TRBJ1-1 TRBD1 TRBV10-3 TGTGCCATCACAAGGGACAGGGGAAACACTGAAGCTTTCTTT CAITRDRGNTEAFF
. TRBJ1-6 . TRBV9 TGTGCCAGCAGCGTAGGGGGGGAAAATTCACCCCTCCACTTT CASSVGGENSPLHF
. TRBJ2-5 TRBD1 TRBV2 TGTGCCAGCAGCGCCGACAGGGATCTCCAAGAGACCCAGTACTTC CASSADRDLQETQYF
few TRBJ1-5 . TRBV7-8 TGTGCCAGCAGCATTAGCTTAAATCAGCCCCAGCATTTT CASSISLNQPQHF
few TRBJ1-1 TRBD1 TRBV7-9 TGTGCCAGCAGCGACAGGGAAGTCAACACTGAAGCTTTCTTT CASSDREVNTEAFF
once TRBJ1-1 TRBD1 TRBV6-5 TGTGCCAGCAGTTACCCCGGGACAGGCCGCAGCGGTGAAGCTTTCTTT CASSYPGTGRSGEAFF
. TRBJ2-7 . TRBV2 TGTGCCAGCAGCCGCGGGCGTGAGCAGTACTTC CASSRGREQYF
. TRBJ2-1 . TRBV9 TGTGCCAGCGCCGCTAACGATGAGCAGTTCTTC CASAANDEQFF
once TRBJ2-7 . TRBV4-1 TGCGCCAGCAGCCGCGGACAGAACTACGAGCAGTACTTC CASSRGQNYEQYF
. TRBJ1-1 . TRBV30 TGTGCCTGGGTGGGCTGGGGGGGTAGCACTGAAGCTTTCTTT CAWVGWGGSTEAFF
. TRBJ2-5 . TRBV28 TGTGCCAGCAGCTGGACAGTACTCCAAGAGACCCAGTACTTC CASSWTVLQETQYF
. TRBJ2-7 . TRBV11-2 TGTGCCAGCAGCCACCTTCATTCCATTGACGGGGAGCAGTACTTC CASSHLHSIDGEQYF
. TRBJ1-4 . TRBV6-6 TGTGCCAGCAGACTCAAGGCGGGTGAAAAACTGTTTTTT CASRLKAGEKLFF
. TRBJ1-6 . TRBV27 TGTGCCAGCAGTCCCAATGGAGTGTCTAATTCACCCCTCCACTTT CASSPNGVSNSPLHF
. TRBJ1-4 . TRBV29-1 TGCAGCGTTGAGTCGGAGAATGAAAAACTGTTTTTT CSVESENEKLFF